This paragraph reports one T cell receptor (beta chain). The germline V gene has CDR1 KGHSH and CDR2 LQKENI. The CDR3 has 17 residues. V lost 3 bases to trimming and J lost 0 bases, with 15 bases between them. The sample originates from a study of blood T cell repertoires in COVID-19. TCRdb keeps only in-frame clones here, not all; method: immunoSEQ multiplex PCR. Here the sample spans roughly 180,000 clones, around 80% being singletons. The sequence derives from a woman aged 40 to 50 with COVID-19, enrolled during active disease. The specimen was peripheral blood. The chain recombines TRBV18 with TRBJ1-3; TRBD1 might be the D (5 bases). CDR3 sequence reads: CASSPSTVTSSGNTIYF. As DNA, the CDR3 is TGTGCCAGCTCACCTTCGACAGTTACTTCCTCTGGAAACACCATATATTTT.